This TCR beta chain stems from a study of graft-versus-host responses after intestinal transplantation (dated by TCRdb to the early 2020s). Background on the whole study: The transplants that recipients got were multivisceral, liver-intestinal, or isolated intestinal. Alloreactive clones were identified by sequencing pre-transplant mixed lymphocyte reaction products and comparing them with unstimulated pre-transplant donor and recipient T cells. Every recipient was given anti-thymocyte globulin induction, then maintenance tacrolimus and steroids for around three years. Bulk TCR-beta CDR3 sequencing was used to track graft-versus-host and host-versus-graft alloreactive T cell clones in the graft, circulation and bone marrow after intestinal transplantation. A cohort of 24 intestinal transplant recipients, including one retransplant, was enrolled, and 3 patients lacking pretransplant specimens were excluded. Rather than being sequenced by the commercial service, samples from a few later patients were sequenced in-house on an Illumina MiSeq and processed with MiXCR. Donor T cell macrochimerism was defined as a peak of at least 4% donor T cells among recipient peripheral blood mononuclear cells.

Points the paper makes about the study in general: The relatively low number and heterogeneity of intestinal transplant patients limited the conclusions. Early after transplant, declines in HvG clones were associated with peak levels of circulating GvH clones. In the allografts of patients with donor T cell macrochimerism, GvH to HvG T cell clonal ratios were high. GvH clones were detected in recipient bone marrow, and some of these GvH clones were observed earlier in ileal mucosa or blood, consistent with an intestinal mucosal origin.

Library method: the immunoSEQ multiplex PCR assay. For most patients, genomic DNA was isolated with the Qiagen DNeasy Blood and Tissue Kit and shipped frozen to Adaptive Biotechnologies for TCR sequencing. For most patients, genomic DNA was subjected to high-throughput TCR-beta CDR3 sequencing by Adaptive Biotechnologies. From the authors' description of their analysis: Adaptive's ImmunoSEQ software supplied the TCR sequencing data for 18 patients, while MiXCR and VDJtools were used to process a few other patients. CD4 versus CD8 sorting errors were corrected by removing sequences found in both subsets at a frequency ratio below 5:1. CDR3 nucleotide sequences shared between donor and recipient were removed because the origin of such sequences could not be assigned. At least 2-fold expansion over unstimulated cells and a minimum CFSE-low frequency of 0.002% (template counts) or 0.001% (read counts) were required for clones to be classified as alloreactive. A clone was considered mappable if detected in the sequenced pre-transplant spleen, lymph node, or MLR CFSE-low populations of the donor or recipient. Cumulative frequency of alloreactive clones was calculated as a percentage of all sequences weighted by copy number. TCRdb took this table from immuneACCESS and kept in-frame rearrangements with V and J called. Such tables lack part of the clones; where checked against another copy, unresolved V genes explain under half of the gap, and the rest is unexplained. The V and J calls and clone size are taken from that table; D and trimming were inferred from the DNA. This sample gives around 120,000 clones in total; approximately 96% of them show up just once. More than 2.5% of the sample is held by the ten biggest clonotypes.

As regards this clone: The specificity of this receptor is unknown. One base away there is no much larger clone; base qualities are not given.

The CDR3 starts with the cysteine, ends with the phenylalanine, and has 14 residues. Of all the DNA, just the CDR3 is kept, 42 bases in frame from base 1. V is trimmed back by 6 bases and J by 7 bases, and the junction contains 8 bases that no gene match accounts for. Per the germline V gene, SQVTM is the CDR1 and ANQGSEA is the CDR2. The time point label here, explained by the study, means: cells obtained before transplantation from donor or recipient. CD3+CD4+ and CD3+CD8+ populations were FACS-sorted from unstimulated pre-transplant donor and recipient cells taken from spleen or lymph nodes. The chain is encoded by TRBV29-1 joined to TRBJ2-7, and TRBD2 matches 14 of the central bases. This sequence originates from a human donor who received an intestinal transplant. The sequencing used unstimulated CD8+ T cells sorted from spleen or lymph node cells, collected before intestinal transplant. The CDR3 protein is CSVRLAGGQKEQYF. The sequence in DNA is TGCAGCGTCCGACTAGCGGGAGGGCAAAAAGAGCAGTACTTC.